Listed below are T cell receptor beta chains from one sample, sequenced in a study of CD8 T cells in ankylosing spondylitis. TCRdb independently ran MiXCR on the 5' RACE reads; one entry per CDR3 protein. The repertoire holds 250,000 or so distinct CDR3 sequences, with 18% as singletons. The sequenced material came from blood, either unsorted or a sorted T cell fraction (not recorded which). These receptors came from a male donor with ankylosing spondylitis or in good health (not recorded which). CDR3s include the opening cysteine and the closing phenylalanine or tryptophan. The D gene is left open where the match is weak. Clone size is given for some rows only: seen once, a few or many times, or a class if the clone is expanded.

D	V	J	size	DNA	CDR3
NA	TRBV29-1	TRBJ1-1	NA	TGCAGCGTCTCTTGGGACACTGAAGCTTTCTTT	CSVSWDTEAFF
TRBD1	TRBV20-1	TRBJ2-1	many	TGCAGTGTTCGAACAGGGGGCTACAATGAGCAGTTCTTC	CSVRTGGYNEQFF
NA	TRBV12-3/TRBV12-4	TRBJ1-5	NA	TGTGCCAGCAGTTTAGGGGACTTGCGATATAGCAATCAGCCCCAGCATTTT	CASSLGDLRYSNQPQHF
NA	TRBV4-2	TRBJ2-3	few	TGTGCCAGCAGCCAAACCCGGGACCCCGACACAGATACGCAGTATTTT	CASSQTRDPDTDTQYF
NA	TRBV7-9	TRBJ2-7	NA	TGTGCCAGCAGCGAACAGCTTAACGAGCAGTACTTC	CASSEQLNEQYF
NA	TRBV21-1	TRBJ2-5	NA	NA	CASSAPWGQGTETQYF
TRBD2	TRBV4-1	TRBJ2-7	NA	TGCGCCAGCAGCCAAGACTATAGCGGGACCTACGAGCAGTACTTC	CASSQDYSGTYEQYF
NA	TRBV5-1	TRBJ1-2	NA	TGCGCCAGCAGCTTGGAGGGAGCTAACTATGGCTACACCTTC	CASSLEGANYGYTF
NA	TRBV10-3	TRBJ2-7	many	TGTGCCATCAGTGACCGGGGGAGCTCCTACGAGCAGTACTTC	CAISDRGSSYEQYF
NA	TRBV6-2/TRBV6-3	TRBJ1-6	NA	TGTGCCAGCAGTTTCACCGACGGAAGTTCACCCCTCCACTTT	CASSFTDGSSPLHF
NA	TRBV29-1	TRBJ2-1	few	TGCAGCGGGGCAGGGTTCGCCTACAATGAGCAGTTCTTC	CSGAGFAYNEQFF
NA	TRBV4-1	TRBJ2-7	NA	TGCGCCAGCAGCCAAGCGCAGTCCTACGAGCAGTACTTC	CASSQAQSYEQYF
NA	TRBV6-5	TRBJ2-7	once	TGTGCCAGCAGTTACTCGAGTTACAGCTCCTACGAGCAGTACTTC	CASSYSSYSSYEQYF
NA	TRBV21-1	TRBJ1-2	NA	TGTGCCAGCAGCAAAGTCTCCCGGGACAGAGCTAACTATGGCTACACCTTC	CASSKVSRDRANYGYTF
TRBD2	TRBV4-1	TRBJ2-6	NA	TGCGCCAGCAGCCAAGGCCCCGTTGGTAGCGGGAGCCGCTCTGGGGCCAACGTCCTGACTTTC	CASSQGPVGSGSRSGANVLTF
TRBD2	TRBV7-6	TRBJ2-7	few	TGTGCCAGCAGCCGTTATACTAGCGGGAGCGAGCAGTACTTC	CASSRYTSGSEQYF